A single T cell receptor (beta chain) is shown here with its context. Germline CDR1 is SGDLS and CDR2 is YYNGEE. The V and J ends lost 0 bases and 1 base respectively, with 6 bases between them. The CDR3 covers 14 residues. This entry comes from a study of control samples from healthy donors and cancer patients. Sequencing used immunoSEQ multiplex PCR; TCRdb keeps in-frame clones, though not all of them. The sample lists 130,000 or so clones; approximately 90% were seen once. The chain couples TRBV9 to TRBJ2-3; D gene unclear. The receptor was derived from a man aged 25-40 years in good health. The sequenced material came from blood. The CDR3 DNA follows: TGTGCCAGCAGCGTAGTGTGGGGCACAGATACGCAGTATTTT. It is translated as CASSVVWGTDTQYF.